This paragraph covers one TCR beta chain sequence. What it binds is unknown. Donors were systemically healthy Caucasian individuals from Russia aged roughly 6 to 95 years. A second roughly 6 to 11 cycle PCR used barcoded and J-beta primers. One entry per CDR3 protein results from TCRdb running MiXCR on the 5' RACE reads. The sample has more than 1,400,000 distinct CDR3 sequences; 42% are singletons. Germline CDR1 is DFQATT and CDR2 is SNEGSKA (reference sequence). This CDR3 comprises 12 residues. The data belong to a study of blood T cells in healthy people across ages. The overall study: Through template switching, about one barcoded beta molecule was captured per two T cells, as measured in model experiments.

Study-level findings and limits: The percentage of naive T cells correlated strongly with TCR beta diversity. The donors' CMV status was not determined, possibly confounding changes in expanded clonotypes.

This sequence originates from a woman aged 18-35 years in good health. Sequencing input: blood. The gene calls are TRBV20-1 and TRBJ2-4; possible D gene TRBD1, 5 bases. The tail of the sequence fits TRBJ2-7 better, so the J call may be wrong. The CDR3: CSASGPGFEQYF. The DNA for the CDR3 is TGCAGTGCTTCCGGTCCAGGGTTCGAGCAGTACTTC.